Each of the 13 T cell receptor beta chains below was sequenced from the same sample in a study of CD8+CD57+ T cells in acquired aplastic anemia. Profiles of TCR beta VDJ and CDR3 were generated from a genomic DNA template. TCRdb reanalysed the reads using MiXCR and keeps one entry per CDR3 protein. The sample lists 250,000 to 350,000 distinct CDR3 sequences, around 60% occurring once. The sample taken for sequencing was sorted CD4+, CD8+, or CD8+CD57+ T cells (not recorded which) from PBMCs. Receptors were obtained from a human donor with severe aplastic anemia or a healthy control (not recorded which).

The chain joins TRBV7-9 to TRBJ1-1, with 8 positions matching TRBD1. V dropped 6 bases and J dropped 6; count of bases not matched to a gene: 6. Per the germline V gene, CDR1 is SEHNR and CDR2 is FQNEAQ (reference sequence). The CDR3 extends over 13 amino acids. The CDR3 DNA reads TGTGCCAGCAGGACAGGGGTGCTGGCTGAAGCTTTCTTT. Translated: CASRTGVLAEAFF.

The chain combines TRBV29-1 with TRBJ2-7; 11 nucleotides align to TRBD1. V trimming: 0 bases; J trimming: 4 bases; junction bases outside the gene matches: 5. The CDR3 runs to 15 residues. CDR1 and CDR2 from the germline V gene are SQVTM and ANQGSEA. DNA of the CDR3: TGCAGCGTTGAAGAAACCGGGACAGGGGGTTACGAGCAGTACTTC. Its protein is CSVEETGTGGYEQYF.

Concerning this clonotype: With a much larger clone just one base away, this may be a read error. The CDR3 is CASSQEDSLGTEALF. CDR3 bases: TGTGCCAGCAGTCAAGAGGACAGCTTGGGCACTGAAGCTCTCTTT. This chain uses TRBV6-4 with TRBJ1-1; possibly TRBD1 for D (6 bases). CDR3 length: 15 amino acids. The germline V gene has CDR1 MRHNA and CDR2 SNTAGT.

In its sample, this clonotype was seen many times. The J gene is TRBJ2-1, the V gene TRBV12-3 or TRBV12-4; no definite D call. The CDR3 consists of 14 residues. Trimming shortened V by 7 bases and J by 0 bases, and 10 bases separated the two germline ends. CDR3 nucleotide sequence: TGTGCCAGCATCCTCTCGAGCTCCTACAATGAGCAGTTCTTC. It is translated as CASILSSSYNEQFF.

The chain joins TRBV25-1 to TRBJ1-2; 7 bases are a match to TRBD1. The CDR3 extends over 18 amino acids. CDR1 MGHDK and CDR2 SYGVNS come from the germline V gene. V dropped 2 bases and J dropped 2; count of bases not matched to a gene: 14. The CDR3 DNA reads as TGTGCCAGCAGTGAACCTCACCCGACAGGGAGCCTGAACTATGGCTACACCTTC. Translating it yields CASSEPHPTGSLNYGYTF.

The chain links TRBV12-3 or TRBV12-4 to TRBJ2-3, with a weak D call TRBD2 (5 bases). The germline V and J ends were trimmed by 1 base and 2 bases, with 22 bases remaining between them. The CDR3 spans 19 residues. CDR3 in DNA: TGTGCCAGCAGTTTAGTGGATAGCGACGCATGGGGTAACACAGATACGCAGTATTTT. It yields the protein CASSLVDSDAWGNTDTQYF.

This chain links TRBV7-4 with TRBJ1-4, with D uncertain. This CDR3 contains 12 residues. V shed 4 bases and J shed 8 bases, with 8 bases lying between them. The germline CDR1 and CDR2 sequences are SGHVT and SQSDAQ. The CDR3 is CASSYSGEKLFF. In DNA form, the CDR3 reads TGTGCCAGCAGCTATTCGGGGGAAAAACTGTTTTTT. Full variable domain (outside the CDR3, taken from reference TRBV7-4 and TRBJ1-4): GAGVSQSPRYKVAKRGRDVALRCDSISGHVTLYWYRQTLGQGSEVLTYSQSDAQRDKSGRPSGRFSAERPERSVSTLKIQRTEQGDSAVYLCASSYSGEKLFFGSGTQLSVL.

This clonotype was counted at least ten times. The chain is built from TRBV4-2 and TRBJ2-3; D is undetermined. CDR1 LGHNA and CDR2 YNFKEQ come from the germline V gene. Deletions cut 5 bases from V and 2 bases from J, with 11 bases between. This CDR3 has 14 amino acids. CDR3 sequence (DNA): TGTGCCAGCAGCACGCCAGGCCTCACAGATACGCAGTATTTT. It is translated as CASSTPGLTDTQYF.

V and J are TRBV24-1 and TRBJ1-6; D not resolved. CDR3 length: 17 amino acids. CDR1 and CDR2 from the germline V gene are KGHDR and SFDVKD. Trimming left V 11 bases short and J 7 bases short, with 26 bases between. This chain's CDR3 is CASRLSPGQRENSPLHF. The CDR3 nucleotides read TGTGCCAGCAGGTTATCTCCCGGCCAAAGAGAAAATTCACCCCTCCACTTT.

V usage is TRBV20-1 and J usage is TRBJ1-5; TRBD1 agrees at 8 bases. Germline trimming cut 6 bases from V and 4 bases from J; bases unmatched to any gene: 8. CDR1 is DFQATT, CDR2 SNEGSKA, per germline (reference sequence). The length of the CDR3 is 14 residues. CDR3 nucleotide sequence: TGCAGTGCAGGCGGACAGGGCCTTAATCAGCCCCAGCATTTT. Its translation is CSAGGQGLNQPQHF.

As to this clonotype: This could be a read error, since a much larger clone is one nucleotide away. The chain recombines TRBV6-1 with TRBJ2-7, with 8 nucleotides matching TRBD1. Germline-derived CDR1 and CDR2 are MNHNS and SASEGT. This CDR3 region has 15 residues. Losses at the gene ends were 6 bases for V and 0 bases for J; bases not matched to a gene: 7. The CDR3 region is CASRWRDRSSYEQYF. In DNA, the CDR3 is TGTGCCAGCAGATGGCGGGACAGGAGCTCCTACGAGCAGTACTTC.

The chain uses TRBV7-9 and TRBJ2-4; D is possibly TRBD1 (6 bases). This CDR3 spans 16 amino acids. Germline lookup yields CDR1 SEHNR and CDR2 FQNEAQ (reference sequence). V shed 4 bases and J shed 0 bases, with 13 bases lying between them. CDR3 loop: CASSSTGSLAKNIQYF. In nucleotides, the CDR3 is TGTGCCAGCAGCTCCACAGGGTCACTAGCCAAAAACATTCAGTACTTC.

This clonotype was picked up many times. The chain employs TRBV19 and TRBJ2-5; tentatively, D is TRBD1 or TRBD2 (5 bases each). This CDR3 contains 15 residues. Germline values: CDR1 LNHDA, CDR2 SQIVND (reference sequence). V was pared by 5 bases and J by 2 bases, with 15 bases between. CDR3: CASSPPGSWQETQYF. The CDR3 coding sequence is TGTGCCAGTAGTCCTCCAGGGAGTTGGCAAGAGACCCAGTACTTC.